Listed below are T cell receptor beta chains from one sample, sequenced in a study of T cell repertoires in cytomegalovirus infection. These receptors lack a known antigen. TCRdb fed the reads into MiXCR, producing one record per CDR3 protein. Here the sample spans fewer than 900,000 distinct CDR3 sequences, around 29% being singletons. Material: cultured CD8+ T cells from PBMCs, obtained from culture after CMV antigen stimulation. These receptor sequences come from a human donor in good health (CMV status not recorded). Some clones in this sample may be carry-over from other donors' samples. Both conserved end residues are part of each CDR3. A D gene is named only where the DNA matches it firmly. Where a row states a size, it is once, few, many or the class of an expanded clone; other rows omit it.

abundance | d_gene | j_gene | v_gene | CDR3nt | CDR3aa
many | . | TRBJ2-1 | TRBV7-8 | TGTGCCAGCAGCCCGCGCTCGGGGCCCCCATACAATGAGCAGTTCTTC | CASSPRSGPPYNEQFF
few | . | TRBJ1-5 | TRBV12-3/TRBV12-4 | TGTGCCAGCAGTTTAGTCACTCATCAGCCCCAGCATTTT | CASSLVTHQPQHF
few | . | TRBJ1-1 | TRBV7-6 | TGTGCCAGCAGCTTCCCCGACACCAACACTGAAGCTTTCTTT | CASSFPDTNTEAFF
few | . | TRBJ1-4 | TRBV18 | TGTGCCAGCTCACCACCGGGAGGGGATCGGAAGGGGATACTGTTTTTT | CASSPPGGDRKGILFF
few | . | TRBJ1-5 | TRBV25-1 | TGTGCCAGCATGGCGGGTTCAAAGCCCCAGCATTTT | CASMAGSKPQHF
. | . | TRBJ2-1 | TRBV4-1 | TGCGCCAGCCGACACCTCCCCAATGAGCAGTTCTTC | CASRHLPNEQFF
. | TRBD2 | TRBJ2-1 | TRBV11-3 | TGTGCCAGCAGCTCACCAGGACTAGCGGGGGGAAGTGAGCAGTTCTTC | CASSSPGLAGGSEQFF
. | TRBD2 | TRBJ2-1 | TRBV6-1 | TGTGCCAGCAGTGAATTCCGGGGGGGCCGGAATGAGCAGTTCTTC | CASSEFRGGRNEQFF
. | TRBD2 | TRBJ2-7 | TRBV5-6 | TGTGCCAGCAGCTTGGGCGGGGGGCTTTGGGAGCAGTACTTC | CASSLGGGLWEQYF
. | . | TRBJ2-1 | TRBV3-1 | TGTGCCAGCAGCCAACTACAGGGTGTTCCCTACAATGAGCAGTTCTTC | CASSQLQGVPYNEQFF
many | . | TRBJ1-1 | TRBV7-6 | TGTGCCAGCTTTGGGGCGGGGGCTGAAGCTTTCTTT | CASFGAGAEAFF
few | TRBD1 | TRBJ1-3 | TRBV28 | TGTGCCAGCAGTCTACAGGGGACGGGAAACACCATATATTTT | CASSLQGTGNTIYF
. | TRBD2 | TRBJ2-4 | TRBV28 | TGTGCCAGCAGTTCAGACACGGGCGGGGGACCTTTCCCGTACTTC | CASSSDTGGGPFPYF
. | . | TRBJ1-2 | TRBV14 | TGTGCCAGCAGCCAAGATTCTTGGGGGTCTGGCTACACCTTC | CASSQDSWGSGYTF